Shown below are 17 T cell receptor beta chains from a single sample sequenced in a study of blood T cell repertoires in COVID-19. Clones were read by immunoSEQ multiplex PCR, and TCRdb kept only the in-frame ones, dropping some. This table has around 140,000 clones, about 87% appearing once. Sequencing used PBMCs or T cells enriched from blood (not recorded which). All receptors come from a man aged 50 or older in a cohort exposed to, infected with or recovered from COVID-19 (not recorded which).

This clone was observed a handful of times. The V call is TRBV28, the J call TRBJ2-3, with D tentatively TRBD1 (6 bases). CDR1 and CDR2 (germline): MDHEN, SYDVKM. The CDR3 extends over 17 amino acids. Deletions cut 3 bases from V and 0 bases from J, with 16 bases between. In DNA form, the CDR3 reads TGTGCCAGCAGTTTGGCCGAGGGACACCCTAGCACAGATACGCAGTATTTT. It yields the protein CASSLAEGHPSTDTQYF.

The J gene is TRBJ2-2, the V gene TRBV19, with 8 bases lining up with TRBD1. CDR3 length: 15 residues. Trimming at V came to 5 bases and at J to 5 bases, leaving 7 bases not matched to a gene. CDR1 and CDR2 from the germline V gene are LNHDA and SQIVND (reference sequence). CDR3 bases: TGTGCCAGTAGTGTACAGGGGGTGAGGACCGGGGAGCTGTTTTTT. Protein sequence: CASSVQGVRTGELFF.

The chain recombines TRBV5-4 with TRBJ2-1; 12 bases match TRBD2. The CDR3 runs to 15 residues. In germline, CDR1 is SGHNT, CDR2 YYREEE (reference sequence). V lost 4 bases, J lost 2 bases, and 1 base stayed unmatched. This chain's CDR3 is CASSLAGGAYNEQFF. The CDR3 DNA follows: TGTGCCAGCAGCCTAGCGGGAGGGGCCTACAATGAGCAGTTCTTC. The whole variable domain, remainder taken from reference TRBV5-4 and TRBJ2-1, is ETGVTQSPTHLIKTRGQQVTLRCSSQSGHNTVSWYQQALGQGPQFIFQYYREEENGRGNFPPRFSGLQFPNYSSELNVNALELDDSALYLCASSLAGGAYNEQFFGPGTRLTVL.

The chain joins TRBV6-2 or TRBV6-3 to TRBJ2-7, with a weak D call TRBD1 (5 bases). The length of the CDR3 is 15 residues. Trimming removed 5 bases from V and 3 bases from J, with 17 bases in between. From germline, CDR1 is MNHEY and CDR2 SVGEGT. As DNA, the CDR3 is TGTGCCAGCAGTGCCGCAGGGTACCTTGGCTACGAGCAGTACTTC. Amino acids: CASSAAGYLGYEQYF.

The chain recombines TRBV30 with TRBJ2-6; TRBD1 is a possible D gene (6 bases). CDR1 and CDR2 from the germline V gene are GTSNPN and SVGIG (reference sequence). The CDR3 is made up of 14 amino acids. Trimming pared 3 bases from V and 2 bases from J, leaving 8 bases between. The CDR3 spells CAWRGQPGANVLTF. CDR3 sequence (DNA): TGTGCCTGGAGAGGACAGCCTGGGGCCAACGTCCTGACTTTC.

J is TRBJ2-7 and V is TRBV3-1 (or the pseudogene TRBV3-2); tentative D call: TRBD1 (5 bases). CDR3 size: 15 residues. CDR1 LGHDT and CDR2 YNNKEL come from the germline V gene (reference sequence). Trimming took off 1 base at V and 0 bases at J, with 10 bases between the two ends. The CDR3 DNA is TGTGCCAGCAGCCAAGGTTTAGGGGTCTCCTACGAGCAGTACTTC. Translating gives CASSQGLGVSYEQYF.

This sequence joins TRBV6-5 and TRBJ2-1; TRBD1 agrees at 8 bases. The CDR3 is made up of 13 amino acids. Germline V gene sequence: CDR1 MNHEY, CDR2 SVGAGI. V was clipped by 6 bases and J by 5 bases; unmatched bases: 3. The DNA for the CDR3 is TGTGCCAGCAGACGGGACAGGAACAATGAGCAGTTCTTC. Its protein product is CASRRDRNNEQFF.

V usage is TRBV5-1 and J usage is TRBJ1-2, with 7 bases aligning to TRBD1. Germline V lookup: CDR1 SGHRS, CDR2 YFSETQ. This CDR3 has 15 residues. Germline trimming cut 1 base from V and 5 bases from J; bases unmatched to any gene: 8. DNA for the CDR3: TGCGCCAGCAGCTTGAGGTCAGACAGGGCATATGGCTACACCTTC. Translated: CASSLRSDRAYGYTF.

The chain recombines TRBV11-2 with TRBJ1-4; TRBD1 matches at 10 bases. The CDR3 runs to 15 residues. V was pared by 3 bases and J by 8 bases, with 6 bases of the junction left unmatched. Germline CDR1 is SGHAT and CDR2 is FQNNGV. The CDR3 protein is CASSFGTGVGEKLFF. CDR3 DNA: TGTGCCAGCAGCTTTGGGACAGGGGTTGGGGAAAAACTGTTTTTT.

The chain has TRBV12-1 and TRBJ2-2; TRBD1, the table's D call, lacks a check against the DNA. TRBV12-1 is tagged as a pseudogene. CDR3 size: 16 residues. The chain's CDR3 is CASSLKDRKNTGELFF. The CDR3 bases are TGTGCCAGCAGCTTAAAGGACAGGAAGAACACCGGGGAGCTGTTTTTT.

Turning to this clone: Other nucleotide sequences in the sample specify the same CDR3. V usage is TRBV4-1 and J usage is TRBJ2-7, with TRBD1 matching 10 bases. This CDR3 region has 15 residues. Unmatched junction bases numbered 4, after V lost 3 bases and J lost 2 bases. Per the germline V gene, CDR1 is MGHRA and CDR2 is YSYEKL. CDR3 bases: TGCGCCAGCAGCCAGTCCGGGACAGGGGCCTACGAGCAGTACTTC. As protein: CASSQSGTGAYEQYF.

This CDR3 reads CASSERDRGAGNTIYF. CDR3 in DNA: TGTGCCAGCAGTGAAAGAGACAGGGGAGCCGGAAACACCATATATTTT. The rearrangement links TRBV2 to TRBJ1-3; 8 positions agree with TRBD1. The CDR3 sequence is 16 residues long. Germline assignment: CDR1 SNHLY and CDR2 FYNNEI. Germline trimming cut 2 bases from V and 4 bases from J; bases unmatched to any gene: 7.

The chain has TRBV18 and TRBJ2-1, with TRBD2 as a possible D gene (5 bases). Per the germline V gene, CDR1 is KGHSH and CDR2 is LQKENI. V was shortened by 6 bases and J by 6 bases, with 18 bases between the two germline ends. This CDR3 contains 15 residues. The CDR3 DNA sequence: TGTGCCAGCTCCCCCTCCCGGGTGGAGGTCAATGAGCAGTTCTTC. Protein sequence: CASSPSRVEVNEQFF.

The chain couples TRBV13 to TRBJ2-6; D is unclear. With 3 bases removed from V and 0 bases from J, the gap between germline ends came to 6 bases. CDR3 length: 15 amino acids. Germline values: CDR1 PRHDT, CDR2 FYEKMQ (reference sequence). The CDR3 reads CASSFRSSGANVLTF. DNA for the CDR3: TGTGCCAGCAGCTTTCGGTCCTCTGGGGCCAACGTCCTGACTTTC.

This chain uses TRBV19 with TRBJ2-3, with D maybe TRBD2 (6 bases). V lost 3 bases, J lost 8 bases, and 15 bases lay in between. The CDR3 has 14 amino acids. CDR1 and CDR2 from the germline V gene are LNHDA and SQIVND (reference sequence). The CDR3 reads CASSMMGRSATQYF. CDR3 DNA sequence: TGTGCCAGTAGTATGATGGGGAGGTCGGCTACGCAGTATTTT.

This clone was detected a few times. This chain links TRBV6-1 with TRBJ2-7; 8 nucleotides align to TRBD2. V lost 0 bases and J lost 1; bases outside the gene matches: 11. CDR1 and CDR2 (germline): MNHNS, SASEGT. This CDR3 contains 18 residues. CDR3 residues: CASSEAGLAGTLSYEQYF. The CDR3 DNA follows: TGTGCCAGCAGTGAAGCTGGGCTAGCGGGTACTCTATCCTACGAGCAGTACTTC.

CDR3 in amino acids: CASSGIQGRSYTF. The DNA of the CDR3 is TGTGCCAGCAGCGGAATACAGGGGCGGAGCTACACCTTC. The chain combines TRBV9 with TRBJ1-2; TRBD1 agrees at 7 bases. After removal of 3 bases from V and 9 bases from J, the junction contained 8 bases not matched to a gene. The CDR3 length is 13 residues. Germline V gene lookup returns CDR1 SGDLS and CDR2 YYNGEE.